This T cell receptor beta chain was identified in a study of cytomegalovirus exposure and HLA in healthy donors. The study, taken as a whole, reports: Trimming of TCR beta V- and J-genes showed a link, identified in a later analysis, to a missense DCLRE1C variant. Using a false discovery rate of 0.05, a later analysis showed that 16,951 TCR beta sequences were associated with HLA alleles.

Donors showed nominal health when sampled, although they likely had unrecorded immune exposures. Comments on this clone: What it binds is unknown.

Amplification used 60 Vbeta primers and 13 Jbeta primers. The assay was immunoSEQ multiplex PCR, and TCRdb's table has in-frame clones only and misses some. The sample yields about 120,000 clones, under 85% seen once. Per the germline V gene, CDR1 is SGDLS and CDR2 is YYNGEE. Trimming took 4 bases from V and 3 from J, leaving 14 bases between them. The CDR3 loop spans 14 amino acids. The clonotype comes from a human donor in good health. What was sequenced was PBMCs. The chain uses TRBV9 and TRBJ2-7; D possibly corresponds to TRBD1 (6 bases). The CDR3 protein is CASSPRTDYYEQYF. The CDR3 DNA reads as TGTGCCAGCAGCCCCCGGACAGACTACTACGAGCAGTACTTC. The variable domain in full, completed from reference TRBV9 and TRBJ2-7, reads DSGVTQTPKHLITATGQRVTLRCSPRSGDLSVYWYQQSLDQGLQFLIQYYNGEERAKGNILERFSAQQFPDLHSELNLSSLELGDSALYFCASSPRTDYYEQYFGPGTRLTVT.